The T cell receptor (beta chain) under discussion was sequenced for a study of blood T cell repertoires in COVID-19. Germline assignment: CDR1 LGHNA and CDR2 YSLEER. Trimming stripped 0 bases from V and 1 base from J, with 12 bases between. The CDR3 has 16 amino acids. Some clones are missing from TCRdb's copy, which holds only in-frame ones; the method was immunoSEQ multiplex PCR. The table lists 140,000 to 150,000 clones, about 84% of them singletons. The receptor was isolated from a man between 60 and 75 years old with active or convalescent COVID-19. The J gene is TRBJ1-1, the V gene TRBV4-3, with TRBD1 as a possible D gene (5 bases). What was sequenced was peripheral blood. CDR3 sequence (DNA): TGCGCCAGCAGCCAAGATTCCGTAACAGGGAACACTGAAGCTTTCTTT. This encodes CASSQDSVTGNTEAFF.